A single sample gave rise to the 17 T cell receptor beta chains below, sequenced in a study of blood T cell repertoires in COVID-19. Clones were sequenced by immunoSEQ multiplex PCR, and TCRdb holds only the in-frame ones, with some missing. The repertoire holds roughly 240,000 clones, with 80% to 90% as singletons. What was sequenced was PBMCs or T cells enriched from blood (not recorded which). These receptors were collected from a man over 45 who had been exposed to COVID-19.

This chain links TRBV29-1 with TRBJ1-3; no clear D. CDR1 and CDR2 (germline): SQVTM, ANQGSEA. CDR3 size: 13 residues. The V end lost 1 base, the J end lost 4 bases, and 8 bases lay between the germline ends. This CDR3 is CSVEVNLGNTIYF. The CDR3 region has the DNA TGCAGCGTTGAAGTTAATCTGGGAAACACCATATATTTT.

V and J are TRBV7-9 and TRBJ1-3; TRBD1 matches at 8 bases. Trimming removed 2 bases from V and 0 bases from J; junction bases left unmatched: 12. Germline CDR1 and CDR2: SEHNR and FQNEAQ (reference sequence). The CDR3 is 19 residues long. The CDR3 protein is CASSLSRSGGSHSGNTIYF. As DNA, the CDR3 is TGTGCCAGCAGCTTAAGCCGGTCAGGGGGCTCCCACTCTGGAAACACCATATATTTT.

The chain employs TRBV7-8 and TRBJ1-5; tentatively, D is TRBD1 (5 bases). Per germline, CDR1 SGHVS and CDR2 FQNEAQ. Trimming took off 3 bases at V and 1 base at J, with 7 bases between the two ends. The CDR3 runs 14 residues. The chain's CDR3 is CASSFDRSNQPQHF. The DNA of the CDR3 is TGTGCCAGCAGCTTTGACAGAAGCAATCAGCCCCAGCATTTT. The full variable domain, completed using reference TRBV7-8 and TRBJ1-5, is GAGVSQSPRYKVAKRGQDVALRCDPISGHVSLFWYQQALGQGPEFLTYFQNEAQLDKSGLPSDRFFAERPEGSVSTLKIQRTQQEDSAVYLCASSFDRSNQPQHFGDGTRLSIL.

The V call is TRBV20-1, the J call TRBJ2-7; 7 bases align to TRBD1. J gave up 3 bases and V 5 bases, and 1 base lay outside the gene matches. The V gene's germline CDR1 is DFQATT and CDR2 SNEGSKA (reference sequence). This CDR3 has 11 amino acids. Here the CDR3 DNA reads TGCAGTGCTGGGGACAGCTACGAGCAGTACTTC. Translating gives CSAGDSYEQYF.

This chain uses TRBV27 with TRBJ1-5; perhaps TRBD1 as D (6 bases). The germline V gene encodes CDR1 MNHEY and CDR2 SMNVEV (reference sequence). This CDR3 is built from 13 residues. The CDR3 spells CAEGGASNQPQHF. The CDR3 DNA is TGTGCAGAAGGGGGGGCAAGCAATCAGCCCCAGCATTTT.

This chain joins TRBV28 and TRBJ1-2; 12 bases fit TRBD1. Per the germline V gene, CDR1 is MDHEN and CDR2 is SYDVKM. The V and J ends lost 6 bases and 7 bases, in that order; junction bases with no gene match: 12. The CDR3 length is 16 residues. Here the CDR3 DNA reads TGTGCCAGCAGAACGACCTCGGGACAGGGGGCGTTTGGCTACACCTTC. Translation: CASRTTSGQGAFGYTF.

This rearrangement joins TRBV2 to TRBJ1-2, with a weak D call TRBD1 (5 bases). Germline V gives CDR1 SNHLY, CDR2 FYNNEI. The CDR3 length is 12 residues. The V and J ends lost 5 bases and 8 bases respectively, with 12 bases between them. The CDR3 is CASSMTAGGYTF. CDR3 coding DNA: TGTGCCAGCAGTATGACAGCGGGAGGCTACACCTTC.

The CDR3 sequence: CASSTGLAGKGKNIQYF. As DNA, the CDR3 is TGTGCCAGCAGCACGGGACTAGCGGGAAAGGGGAAAAACATTCAGTACTTC. This chain joins TRBV5-6 and TRBJ2-4; TRBD2 matches 13 bases. Germline lookup yields CDR1 SGHDT and CDR2 YYEEEE. The ends lost 4 bases at V and 4 bases at J; junction bases unmatched: 8. The CDR3 has 17 amino acids.

The chain is built from TRBV3-1 (or the pseudogene TRBV3-2) and TRBJ2-5, with 8 bases fitting TRBD2. In germline, CDR1 is LGHDT, CDR2 YNNKEL (reference sequence). This CDR3 region has 13 residues. The J segment lost 5 bases and the V segment lost 4 bases, leaving 3 bases of the junction unmatched. CDR3 sequence reads: CASSLRLAETQYF. CDR3 in DNA: TGTGCCAGCAGCCTAAGACTAGCGGAGACCCAGTACTTC.

The V call is TRBV7-2, the J call TRBJ1-2; D might be TRBD1 (5 bases). CDR1 and CDR2 (germline): SGHTA, FQGNSA. V lost 1 base and J 4 bases, leaving 10 bases between the germline ends. The CDR3 loop spans 14 amino acids. CDR3 sequence reads: CASSLVDMAYGYTF. As DNA, the CDR3 is TGTGCCAGCAGCTTAGTGGACATGGCCTATGGCTACACCTTC.

This chain joins TRBV7-8 and TRBJ1-1; 9 bases agree with TRBD1. Trimming took 5 bases from V and 6 from J; bases not matched to a gene: 13. The CDR3 totals 16 residues. Germline V CDR1 and CDR2: SGHVS, FQNEAQ. DNA of the CDR3: TGTGCCAGCAGCCTAGACAGGGGGGGATTTTTGGCTGAAGCTTTCTTT. This codes for CASSLDRGGFLAEAFF.

The chain links TRBV5-1 to TRBJ2-2; TRBD2 matches at 10 bases. V lost 0 bases and J lost 3; bases outside the gene matches: 5. The CDR3 runs to 17 residues. Germline V gene lookup returns CDR1 SGHRS and CDR2 YFSETQ. CDR3 in DNA: TGCGCCAGCAGCTTGGAAAGAGCGGGAGGGGACACCGGGGAGCTGTTTTTT. Residues: CASSLERAGGDTGELFF.

V usage is TRBV10-3 and J usage is TRBJ2-1; D perhaps matches TRBD2 (5 bases). CDR1 is ENHRY, CDR2 SYGVKD, per germline. CDR3 length equals 16 residues. V was shortened by 3 bases and J by 0 bases, with 12 bases between the two germline ends. CDR3 sequence (DNA): TGTGCCATCAGTGACGAGGGCCCGAGCTCCTACAATGAGCAGTTCTTC. This sequence encodes CAISDEGPSSYNEQFF.

The V gene is TRBV15, the J gene TRBJ2-1; 11 bases map to TRBD2. The CDR3 has 13 amino acids. CDR1 LNHNV and CDR2 YYDKDF come from the germline V gene (reference sequence). The V segment lost 5 bases and the J segment 12 bases; nucleotides outside the gene matches: 6. In DNA form, the CDR3 reads TGTGCCACCAGCCCGACCACTAGCGGGGGGCAGTTCTTC. Its translation: CATSPTTSGGQFF.

V and J are TRBV6-1 and TRBJ1-4; D remains unclear. This CDR3 is 13 amino acids long. V lost 1 base, J lost 6 bases, and 6 bases lay in between. Germline V lookup: CDR1 MNHNS, CDR2 SASEGT. CDR3 protein: CASSEGYDEKLFF. The CDR3 DNA follows: TGTGCCAGCAGTGAAGGTTATGATGAAAAACTGTTTTTT.

The chain links TRBV5-1 to TRBJ2-7, with TRBD1 identical over 7 bases. Germline lookup yields CDR1 SGHRS and CDR2 YFSETQ. The length of the CDR3 is 15 residues. The ends lost 5 bases at V and 2 bases at J; junction bases unmatched: 10. The CDR3 here is CASSSRGSRAYEQYF. The CDR3 DNA sequence: TGCGCCAGCAGTTCCAGGGGGTCCAGGGCCTACGAGCAGTACTTC.

The chain uses TRBV4-1 and TRBJ2-5, with 7 bases identical to TRBD2. The V gene end was trimmed by 2 bases and the J gene end by 3 bases; junction bases not matched to a gene: 3. Germline-derived CDR1 and CDR2 are MGHRA and YSYEKL. This CDR3 has 14 residues. The CDR3 protein is CASSQPSGKETQYF. CDR3 sequence (DNA): TGCGCCAGCAGCCAACCTAGCGGTAAAGAGACCCAGTACTTC.